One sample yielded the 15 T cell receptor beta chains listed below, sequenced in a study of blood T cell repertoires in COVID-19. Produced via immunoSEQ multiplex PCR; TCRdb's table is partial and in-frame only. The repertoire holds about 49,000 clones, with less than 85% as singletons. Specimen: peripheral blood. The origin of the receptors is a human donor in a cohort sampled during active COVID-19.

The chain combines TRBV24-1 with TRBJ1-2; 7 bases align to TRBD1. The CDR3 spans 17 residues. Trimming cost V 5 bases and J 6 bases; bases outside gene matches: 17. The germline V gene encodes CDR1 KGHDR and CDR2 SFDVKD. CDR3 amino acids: CATSGGGSTGQFDGYTF. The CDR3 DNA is TGTGCCACCAGTGGGGGTGGGTCGACAGGGCAGTTTGATGGCTACACCTTC.

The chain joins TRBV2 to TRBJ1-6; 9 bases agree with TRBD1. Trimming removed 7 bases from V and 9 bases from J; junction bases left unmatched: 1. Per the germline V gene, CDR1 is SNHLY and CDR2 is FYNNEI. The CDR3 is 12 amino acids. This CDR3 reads CASTQGASPLHF. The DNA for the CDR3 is TGTGCCAGCACACAGGGGGCTTCACCCCTCCACTTT. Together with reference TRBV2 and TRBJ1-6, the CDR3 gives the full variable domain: EPEVTQTPSHQVTQMGQEVILRCVPISNHLYFYWYRQILGQKVEFLVSFYNNEISEKSEIFDDQFSVERPDGSNFTLKIRSTKLEDSAMYFCASTQGASPLHFGNGTRLTVT.

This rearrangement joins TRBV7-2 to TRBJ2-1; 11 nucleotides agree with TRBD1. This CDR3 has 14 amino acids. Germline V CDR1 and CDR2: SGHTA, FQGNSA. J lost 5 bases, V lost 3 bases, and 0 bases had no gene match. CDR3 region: CASSLDRGHNEQFF. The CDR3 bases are TGTGCCAGCAGCTTGGACAGGGGGCACAATGAGCAGTTCTTC.

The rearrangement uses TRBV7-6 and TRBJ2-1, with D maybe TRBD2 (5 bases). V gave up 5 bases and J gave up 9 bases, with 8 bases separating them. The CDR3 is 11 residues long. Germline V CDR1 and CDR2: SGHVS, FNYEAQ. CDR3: CASSLAGEQFF. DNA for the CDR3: TGTGCCAGCAGCCTGGCGGGTGAGCAGTTCTTC. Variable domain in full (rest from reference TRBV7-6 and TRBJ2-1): GAGVSQSPRYKVTKRGQDVALRCDPISGHVSLYWYRQALGQGPEFLTYFNYEAQQDKSGLPNDRFSAERPEGSISTLTIQRTEQRDSAMYRCASSLAGEQFFGPGTRLTVL.

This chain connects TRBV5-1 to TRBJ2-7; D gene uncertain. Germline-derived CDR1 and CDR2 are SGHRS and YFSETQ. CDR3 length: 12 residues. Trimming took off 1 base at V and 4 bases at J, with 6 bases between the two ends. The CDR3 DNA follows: TGCGCCAGCAGCTTGCCCCCATACGAGCAGTACTTC. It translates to CASSLPPYEQYF.

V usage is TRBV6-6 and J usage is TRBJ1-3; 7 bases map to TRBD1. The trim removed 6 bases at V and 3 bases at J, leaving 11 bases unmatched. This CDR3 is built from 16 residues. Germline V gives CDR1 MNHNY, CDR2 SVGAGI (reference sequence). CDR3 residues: CASRRRDSEGGNTIYF. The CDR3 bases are TGTGCCAGCAGACGACGGGACAGTGAAGGTGGAAACACCATATATTTT.

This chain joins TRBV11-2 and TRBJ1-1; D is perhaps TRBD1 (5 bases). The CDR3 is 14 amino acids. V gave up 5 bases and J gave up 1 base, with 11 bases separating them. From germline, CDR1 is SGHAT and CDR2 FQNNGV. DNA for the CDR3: TGTGCCAGCAGCGAAGATGGGGCGAACACTGAAGCTTTCTTT. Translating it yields CASSEDGANTEAFF.

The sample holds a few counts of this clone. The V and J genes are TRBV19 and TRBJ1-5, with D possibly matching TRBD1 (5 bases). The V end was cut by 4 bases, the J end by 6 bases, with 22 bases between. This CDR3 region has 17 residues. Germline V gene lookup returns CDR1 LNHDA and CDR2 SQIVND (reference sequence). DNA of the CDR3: TGTGCCAGTAGTACCCCTAGCGGGACTGCCGCGCTTCAGCCCCAGCATTTT. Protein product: CASSTPSGTAALQPQHF.

CDR3 sequence reads: CASGLVLQGGNTGELFF. The CDR3 DNA is TGTGCTAGTGGTTTGGTACTCCAGGGAGGGAACACCGGGGAGCTGTTTTTT. V gene TRBV12-5 combines with J gene TRBJ2-2, with D possibly TRBD2 on 6 matching bases. CDR3 length equals 17 residues. Per the germline V gene, CDR1 is LGHNT and CDR2 is FRNRAP. V dropped 0 bases and J dropped 1 base, with 12 bases sitting between them. The full variable domain, rest sourced from reference TRBV12-5 and TRBJ2-2, is DARVTQTPRHKVTEMGQEVTMRCQPILGHNTVFWYRQTMMQGLELLAYFRNRAPLDDSGMPKDRFSAEMPDATLATLKIQPSEPRDSAVYFCASGLVLQGGNTGELFFGEGSRLTVL.

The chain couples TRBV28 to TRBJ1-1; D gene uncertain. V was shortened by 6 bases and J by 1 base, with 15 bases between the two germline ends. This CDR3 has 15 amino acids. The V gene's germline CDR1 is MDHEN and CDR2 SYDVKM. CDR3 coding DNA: TGTGCCAGCAGCCTCCCGCTAACCCGGAACACTGAAGCTTTCTTT. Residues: CASSLPLTRNTEAFF.

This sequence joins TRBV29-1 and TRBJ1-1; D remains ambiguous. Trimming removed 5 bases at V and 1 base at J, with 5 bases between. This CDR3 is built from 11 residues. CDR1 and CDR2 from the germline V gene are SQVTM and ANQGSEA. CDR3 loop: CSVTRNTEAFF. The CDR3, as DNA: TGCAGCGTTACCAGGAACACTGAAGCTTTCTTT.

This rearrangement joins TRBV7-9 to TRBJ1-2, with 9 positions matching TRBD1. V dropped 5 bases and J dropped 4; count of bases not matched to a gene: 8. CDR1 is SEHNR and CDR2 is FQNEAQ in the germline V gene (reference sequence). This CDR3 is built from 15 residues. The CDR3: CASSQQGAQSYGYTF. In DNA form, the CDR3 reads TGTGCCAGCAGCCAACAGGGGGCGCAAAGCTATGGCTACACCTTC.

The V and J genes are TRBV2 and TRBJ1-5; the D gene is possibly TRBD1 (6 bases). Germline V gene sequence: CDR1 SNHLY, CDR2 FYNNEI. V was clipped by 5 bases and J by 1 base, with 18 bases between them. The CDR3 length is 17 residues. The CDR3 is CASSQKWTDPSNQPQHF. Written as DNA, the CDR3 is TGTGCCAGCAGTCAAAAGTGGACAGACCCAAGCAATCAGCCCCAGCATTTT.

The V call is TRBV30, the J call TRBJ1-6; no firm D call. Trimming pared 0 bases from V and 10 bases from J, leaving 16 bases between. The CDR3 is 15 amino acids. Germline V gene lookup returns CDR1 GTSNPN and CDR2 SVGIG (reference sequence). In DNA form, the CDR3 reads TGTGCCTGGAGTGTACCCTCGGGTCTAGGATCACCCCTCCACTTT. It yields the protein CAWSVPSGLGSPLHF.

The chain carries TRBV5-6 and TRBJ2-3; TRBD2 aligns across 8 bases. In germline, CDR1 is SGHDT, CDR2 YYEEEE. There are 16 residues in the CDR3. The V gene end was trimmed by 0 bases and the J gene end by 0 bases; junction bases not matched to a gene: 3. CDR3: CASSLVSGKSTDTQYF. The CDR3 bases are TGTGCCAGCAGCTTGGTTAGCGGGAAAAGCACAGATACGCAGTATTTT.